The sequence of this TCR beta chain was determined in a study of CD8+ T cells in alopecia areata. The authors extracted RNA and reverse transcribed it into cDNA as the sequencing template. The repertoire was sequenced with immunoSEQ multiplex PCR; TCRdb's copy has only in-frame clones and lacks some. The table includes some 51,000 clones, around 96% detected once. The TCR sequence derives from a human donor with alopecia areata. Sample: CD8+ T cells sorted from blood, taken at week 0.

CDR3 coding DNA: TGTGCCAGCAGCTTGGAAGGTGATAACGAGCAGTACTTC. It is translated as CASSLEGDNEQYF. This chain uses TRBV5-4 with TRBJ2-5; no clear D gene. The J call may be faulty, since TRBJ2-7 better matches the DNA end. Germline V gives CDR1 SGHNT, CDR2 YYREEE (reference sequence). CDR3 length equals 13 residues.